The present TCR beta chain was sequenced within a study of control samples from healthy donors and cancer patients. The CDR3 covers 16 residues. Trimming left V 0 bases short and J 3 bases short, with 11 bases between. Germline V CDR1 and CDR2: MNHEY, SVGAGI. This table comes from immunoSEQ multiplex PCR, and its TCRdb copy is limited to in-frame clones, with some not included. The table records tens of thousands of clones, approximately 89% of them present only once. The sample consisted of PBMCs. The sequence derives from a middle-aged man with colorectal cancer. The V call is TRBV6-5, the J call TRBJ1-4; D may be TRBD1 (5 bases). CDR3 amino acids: CASSYSGRAPNEKLFF. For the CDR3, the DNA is TGTGCCAGCAGTTACTCGGGCAGGGCCCCTAATGAAAAACTGTTTTTT.